This T cell receptor (beta chain) was captured in a study of cytomegalovirus exposure and HLA in healthy donors (dated by TCRdb to the late 2010s). Background for the entire study: According to a later analysis, the approximately 130 validation repertoires were produced on the same platform as the 666 repertoires of the first cohort. A separate validation cohort of roughly 120 different subjects was used in addition to the approximately 700-subject first cohort. High-throughput TCR immunosequencing, statistical association of individual TCRs with disease status, and machine learning were combined to predict cytomegalovirus infection status. The study aimed to test whether cataloging public T cell receptors could reveal signatures of past pathogen exposure.

What the research found in general, with its limitations: In vitro tests confirmed that three of the cytomegalovirus-associated TCR beta chains recognize cytomegalovirus antigens. In the study, some 160 TCR beta chains were listed as associated with cytomegalovirus. A later analysis lacked HLA typing for the validation cohort, so it scored co-occurrence in that cohort across all 110 or so repertoires. It was suggested by the authors that the approach could potentially be generalized to other disease states and immunological phenotypes. Most TCR sequences were seen in very few donors, while some public TCRs were found in many individuals. In both the original and validation cohorts, the classifier was reported to diagnose cytomegalovirus status with high specificity and sensitivity. In a later analysis, TCRs clustered in the first cohort were found to also tend to co-occur in the 100 to 150 validation repertoires, with about 93% of cluster scores above 0.

The donors were included in the validation cohort of some 120 subjects, a group kept apart from the roughly 610-subject first cohort. This clone was found once. Its antigen is unknown. No clone much larger than this one lies a single base away; base qualities are absent. The library was made by the immunoSEQ multiplex PCR assay. For the original study's pipeline: To diagnose cytomegalovirus status from the catalog of TCR beta chain sequences, a statistical classification framework was built. What TCRdb holds here is the immuneACCESS table cut down to in-frame rearrangements. Part of the clones is not present; checked against another copy, under half of the missing clones reflect an unresolved V gene, and the others are unexplained. The DNA gave D and trimming, while V, J and clone size come from that table. This sample has 100,000 to 150,000 clones in its table, and 88% of those were observed once. The ten largest clones capture approximately 1.5% of the sample.

Counted from cysteine to phenylalanine, this CDR3 has 13 amino acids. Just CDR3 DNA is preserved here, 39 bases in frame from base 1. Looking up the germline V gene (reference sequence) yields CDR1 GTSNPN and CDR2 SVGIG. The junction carries 7 bases between V and J, which are trimmed by 0 bases and 5 bases respectively. The sequence joins TRBV30 to TRBJ1-4; there is no confident call for the D gene. The specimen was PBMCs. This TCR was recovered from a man aged 25-45 years in good health and CMV-seronegative. The bases are TGTGCCTGGAGTGTTCTACAGAATGAAAAACTGTTTTTT. It encodes CAWSVLQNEKLFF.